The rows below give T cell receptor beta chains drawn from one sample of a study of T cells after yellow fever vaccination. From the 5' RACE reads, TCRdb called clonotypes with MiXCR, one entry per CDR3 protein. In the table there are nearly 350,000 distinct CDR3 sequences, roughly 8.3% of which are singletons. The sequencing here drew on PBMCs, taken about 41 days after the first yellow fever vaccination. These receptors all come from a man aged 18 to 35 who received the YFV17D yellow fever vaccine. CDR3s leave out the opening cysteine and the closing phenylalanine or tryptophan. A D gene is named only where the DNA matches it firmly.

ASSPRTGGEPQH	TRBJ1-5	TRBD1	TRBV12-3/TRBV12-4
ASSLVSGGVPDTQY	TRBJ2-3	TRBD2	TRBV5-1
SARGLAGGGSQF	TRBJ2-1	TRBD2	TRBV20-1
ASSVHTSTDTQY	TRBJ2-3	.	TRBV9
ASSPRRGAEETQY	TRBJ2-5	TRBD2	TRBV18
ASSLARGGRTDTQY	TRBJ2-3	.	TRBV7-8
ASSTAGDFGYT	TRBJ1-2	.	TRBV5-1
ASSDWEEAF	TRBJ1-1	.	TRBV7-9
ASSLEGQGRGTQY	TRBJ2-5	TRBD1	TRBV7-8
ASSGGGTVNTEAF	TRBJ1-1	.	TRBV12-3/TRBV12-4
ASSLDGGYNYGYT	TRBJ1-2	.	TRBV5-4
ASSIIAEETQY	TRBJ2-5	.	TRBV7-6
ACSQVRDTLMNTEAF	TRBJ1-1	.	TRBV3-1
ASSLQRETQY	TRBJ2-5	.	TRBV5-5
ASSLSLGISTDTQY	TRBJ2-3	.	TRBV12-3/TRBV12-4
ASSLLEAGEHTGELF	TRBJ2-2	TRBD2	TRBV7-6
ATRTGYTGELF	TRBJ2-2	.	TRBV10-3
ASSGFTGPGNEKLF	TRBJ1-4	.	TRBV6-1
ASSQDQGRYQPQH	TRBJ1-5	.	TRBV4-3
ASSIMERETQY	TRBJ2-5	.	TRBV19
SARVVNLGQLVTGYT	TRBJ1-2	TRBD1	TRBV20-1
ASLPRGANQPQH	TRBJ1-5	.	TRBV25-1
ASSYSGQGARDTQY	TRBJ2-3	TRBD1	TRBV6-5
ASSLADGLEQY	TRBJ2-7	.	TRBV5-5
ASSLKGHGSYEQY	TRBJ2-7	.	TRBV7-2
ASSLWTLLGNTEAF	TRBJ1-1	.	TRBV12-3/TRBV12-4
ASSLVAGGGTDTQY	TRBJ2-3	TRBD2	TRBV27
ATSRYFTGLTEAF	TRBJ1-1	.	TRBV15
ASSVAGGGAADTQY	TRBJ2-3	TRBD2	TRBV9
ASSLSFRETQY	TRBJ2-5	.	TRBV27
ASSQIGHTEAF	TRBJ1-1	.	TRBV4-2
ASSLATGGLNNEQF	TRBJ2-1	TRBD1	TRBV5-1
ASSQDPGSQGEQF	TRBJ2-1	.	TRBV3-1
ASSFGAASYNEQF	TRBJ2-1	.	TRBV5-4
ASSQGPGTGSYGYT	TRBJ1-2	TRBD1	TRBV4-3
ASSLDGVEKLF	TRBJ1-4	.	TRBV5-4
SARGLKPGQETQY	TRBJ2-5	.	TRBV20-1
ASSFGEGTTNYGYT	TRBJ1-2	.	TRBV12-3/TRBV12-4
ASSPLGGGLAGTQY	TRBJ2-3	.	TRBV7-2
SALRGTLYEQY	TRBJ2-7	.	TRBV20-1
ASSRVKKVSGAYGYT	TRBJ1-2	.	TRBV7-9
ASSRQGVAGNTIY	TRBJ1-3	TRBD1	TRBV7-2
SANWQY	TRBJ2-3	.	TRBV20-1
ASSFGTGQAGELF	TRBJ2-2	TRBD1	TRBV12-3/TRBV12-4
SVEAGQGSTDTQY	TRBJ2-3	TRBD1	TRBV29-1
ASSQDWGTGISGANVLT	TRBJ2-6	TRBD1	TRBV3-1
ASSSPSGGRNEQF	TRBJ2-1	TRBD2	TRBV11-2
ASSFQGHRGPYEQY	TRBJ2-7	TRBD1	TRBV5-5